Listed here is a single T cell receptor beta chain. The entry originates in a study of blood T cell repertoires in COVID-19. As for the study in general: COVID-19 samples from acute and convalescent phases originated in the United States, Italy and Spain. PBMCs, B-cell-depleted T cells, or T cells provided the cDNA or gDNA that made up the material.

With 7 bases clipped from V and 5 bases from J, the junction kept 9 bases outside the gene matches. CDR3 length: 13 residues. Germline assignment: CDR1 SQVTM and CDR2 ANQGSEA. In the original analysis: Estimation of nucleated cell counts was performed using reference gene primer amplification. Sequencing was performed with immunoSEQ multiplex PCR; in TCRdb, only in-frame clones are kept and a portion is missing. That table is the source of V, J and clone size, and D and trimming were worked out from the DNA. The table shows around 500,000 clones, with 70% to 90% occurring only once. The V and J genes are TRBV29-1 and TRBJ2-7, with TRBD1 matching 9 bases. The receptor's source is a human donor in a cohort sampled during active COVID-19. Sequencing used peripheral blood. The CDR3 region has the DNA TGCAGCGGAAACAGGGGGCAGTGGGACGAGCAGTACTTC. Translation: CSGNRGQWDEQYF.